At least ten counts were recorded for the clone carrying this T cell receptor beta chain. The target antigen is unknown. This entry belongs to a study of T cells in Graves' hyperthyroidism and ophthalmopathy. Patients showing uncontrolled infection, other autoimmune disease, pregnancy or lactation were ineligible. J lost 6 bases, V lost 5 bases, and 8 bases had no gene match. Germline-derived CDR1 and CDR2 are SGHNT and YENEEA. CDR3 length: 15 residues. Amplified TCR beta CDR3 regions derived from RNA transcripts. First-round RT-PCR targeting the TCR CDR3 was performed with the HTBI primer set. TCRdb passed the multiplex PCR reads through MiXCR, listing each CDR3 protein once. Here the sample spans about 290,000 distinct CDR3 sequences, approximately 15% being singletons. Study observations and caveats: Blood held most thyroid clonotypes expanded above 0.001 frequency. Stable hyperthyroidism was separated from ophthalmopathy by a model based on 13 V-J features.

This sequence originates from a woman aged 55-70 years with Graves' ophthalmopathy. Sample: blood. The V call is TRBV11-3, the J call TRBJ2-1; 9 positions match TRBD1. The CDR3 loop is CASSAQGALVNEQFF. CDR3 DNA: TGTGCCAGCAGCGCACAGGGGGCCCTGGTCAATGAGCAGTTCTTC.